Below are 27 T cell receptor beta chains sequenced from a single sample in a study of Ad26.COV2.S vaccination and SARS-CoV-2 variants. TCRdb's copy holds only in-frame clones and misses some; the assay was immunoSEQ multiplex PCR. This table has about 350,000 clones, around 89% appearing once. As to treatment: roughly 19 received Ad26.COV2.S at low or high dose, single or two shots; several received placebo; per-sample allocation not given. Collection of the samples took place on day 63 after the first injection of vaccine or placebo. Sequencing used peripheral blood, obtained in a trial of Ad26.COV2.S vaccine versus placebo. These receptors came from a person between 18 and 59 years old who received the Ad26.COV2.S COVID-19 vaccine or a placebo.

This chain joins TRBV6-5 and TRBJ1-2, with 8 bases that match TRBD1. Germline CDR1 reads MNHEY; CDR2 reads SVGAGI. The CDR3 runs 13 residues. After removal of 6 bases from V and 4 bases from J, the junction contained 4 bases not matched to a gene. The CDR3 region is CASRQGGSYGYTF. For the CDR3, the DNA is TGTGCCAGCAGACAGGGGGGGAGCTATGGCTACACCTTC.

This clone was counted a single time. This chain links TRBV4-3 with TRBJ1-2; unclear D gene. The ends were cut back, 0 bases at V and 5 bases at J, with 7 bases in the middle. The CDR3 is made up of 13 amino acids. Germline-derived CDR1 and CDR2 are LGHNA and YSLEER. CDR3 residues: CASSQDLGYGYTF. CDR3 coding DNA: TGCGCCAGCAGCCAAGATCTAGGGTATGGCTACACCTTC.

The rearrangement links TRBV27 to TRBJ2-6; TRBD2 aligns across 10 bases. V was clipped by 6 bases and J by 3 bases; unmatched bases: 2. CDR3 size: 15 residues. The germline CDR1 and CDR2 sequences are MNHEY and SMNVEV (reference sequence). The CDR3 region is CASRVAGGGANVLTF. CDR3 nucleotides: TGTGCCAGCAGGGTAGCGGGAGGTGGGGCCAACGTCCTGACTTTC.

The rearrangement joins TRBV27 to TRBJ2-3; maybe TRBD1 (5 bases). The CDR3 length is 17 residues. Germline CDR1 reads MNHEY; CDR2 reads SMNVEV (reference sequence). The V end lost 2 bases, the J end lost 1 base, and 16 bases lay between the germline ends. This CDR3 is CASSLKSKGPRTDTQYF. The CDR3 nucleotides read TGTGCCAGCAGTTTAAAGAGCAAGGGGCCGCGCACAGATACGCAGTATTTT.

The rearrangement links TRBV7-2 to TRBJ2-7; TRBD2 agrees at 9 bases. CDR1 and CDR2 (germline): SGHTA, FQGNSA. Trimming cost V 1 base and J 6 bases; bases outside gene matches: 7. CDR3 length: 15 amino acids. The CDR3 nucleotides read TGTGCCAGCAGCTTAGAGCGGGGGGCCCGATCCGAGCAGTACTTC. Translated: CASSLERGARSEQYF.

This clone was counted a single time. V usage is TRBV5-1 and J usage is TRBJ1-4; 7 nucleotides match TRBD1. V was pared by 5 bases and J by 3 bases, with 4 bases of the junction left unmatched. Germline lookup yields CDR1 SGHRS and CDR2 YFSETQ. The CDR3 consists of 14 residues. The CDR3 DNA reads as TGCGCCAGCAGTTACAGGGGCGCTAATGAAAAACTGTTTTTT. It encodes CASSYRGANEKLFF.

This chain connects TRBV25-1 to TRBJ1-6; tentatively, D is TRBD1 (6 bases). V lost 4 bases and J 9 bases, leaving 16 bases between the germline ends. CDR1 is MGHDK, CDR2 SYGVNS, per germline. The CDR3 contains 15 residues. The CDR3 DNA is TGTGCCAGCAGTGGGTCGACAGGCATCGGTTCACCCCTCCACTTT. The encoded protein is CASSGSTGIGSPLHF.

The genes are TRBV9 and TRBJ2-2; 13 bases match TRBD2. The germline V gene has CDR1 SGDLS and CDR2 YYNGEE. V was pared by 5 bases and J by 6 bases, with 7 bases of the junction left unmatched. The CDR3 covers 16 residues. CDR3 loop: CASSPGLAGISGELFF. Written as DNA, the CDR3 is TGTGCCAGCAGTCCGGGACTAGCGGGAATATCCGGGGAGCTGTTTTTT.

This chain links TRBV7-6 with TRBJ2-2, with D unclear. Trimming stripped 2 bases from V and 4 bases from J, with 14 bases between. The CDR3 loop spans 16 amino acids. CDR1 and CDR2 (germline): SGHVS, FNYEAQ. The CDR3, as DNA: TGTGCCAGCAGCTTAAGAACCGACTCGGGCACCGGGGAGCTGTTTTTT. Its protein product is CASSLRTDSGTGELFF.

The rearrangement joins TRBV27 to TRBJ2-1; a weak D match, TRBD1 (6 bases). The V end lost 4 bases, the J end lost 0 bases, and 10 bases lay between the germline ends. The CDR3 contains 15 residues. Germline CDR1 MNHEY, CDR2 SMNVEV (reference sequence). The CDR3, as DNA: TGTGCCAGCAGTTGGGACACTAGCTCCTACAATGAGCAGTTCTTC. Protein sequence: CASSWDTSSYNEQFF.

The V and J genes are TRBV9 and TRBJ1-1; D is uncertain. V lost 1 base to trimming and J lost 9 bases, with 10 bases between them. The CDR3 length is 12 residues. CDR1 is SGDLS, CDR2 YYNGEE, per germline. The CDR3 region has the DNA TGTGCCAGCAGCGTACTTGGGAGGCAAGCTTTCTTT. Translated: CASSVLGRQAFF.

CDR3 nucleotide sequence: TGTGCCAGCACGACCGACGGCAGGACCCAGTACTTC. Its protein product is CASTTDGRTQYF. The chain has TRBV2 and TRBJ2-5; D ambiguous. The CDR3 sequence is 12 residues long. Trimming left V 7 bases short and J 7 bases short, with 13 bases between. Germline CDR1 reads SNHLY; CDR2 reads FYNNEI.

The rearrangement links TRBV7-9 to TRBJ1-5; D is unclear. The CDR3 covers 14 residues. With 5 bases removed from V and 3 bases from J, the gap between germline ends came to 11 bases. Germline V gene lookup returns CDR1 SEHNR and CDR2 FQNEAQ (reference sequence). This CDR3 is CASSRTNTNQPQHF. The CDR3, as DNA: TGTGCCAGCAGCCGGACCAATACCAATCAGCCCCAGCATTTT.

The V call is TRBV12-3 or TRBV12-4, the J call TRBJ2-4; the match to TRBD1 covers 7 bases. V shed 8 bases, J shed 4 bases, and the junction held 2 bases outside the gene matches. The CDR3 consists of 12 residues. The CDR3 loop reads CASGQEKNIQYF. The CDR3 coding sequence is TGTGCCAGCGGACAGGAGAAAAACATTCAGTACTTC.

This clone has only a few counts. The chain carries TRBV10-3 and TRBJ1-6; D might be TRBD1 (5 bases). The CDR3 extends over 15 amino acids. With 3 bases removed from V and 7 bases from J, the gap between germline ends came to 13 bases. CDR1 is ENHRY, CDR2 SYGVKD, per germline. CDR3 nucleotide sequence: TGTGCCATCAGTGACCACCAGGGTGGGAATTCACCCCTCCACTTT. Residues: CAISDHQGGNSPLHF.

This clone has only one observation. The genes are TRBV9 and TRBJ2-1, with 10 bases identical to TRBD2. This CDR3 has 16 amino acids. Germline CDR1 is SGDLS and CDR2 is YYNGEE. The ends lost 2 bases at V and 3 bases at J; junction bases unmatched: 5. This chain's CDR3 is CASSVSSGGFYNEQFF. The DNA for the CDR3 is TGTGCCAGCAGCGTTAGTAGCGGGGGGTTCTACAATGAGCAGTTCTTC.

The chain joins TRBV28 to TRBJ2-7; D gene ambiguous. The germline V gene has CDR1 MDHEN and CDR2 SYDVKM. The CDR3 is 14 residues long. The ends were cut back, 9 bases at V and 0 bases at J, with 15 bases in the middle. The chain's CDR3 is CASIPGQFSYEQYF. DNA for the CDR3: TGTGCCAGTATTCCCGGGCAATTCTCCTACGAGCAGTACTTC.

This clone was counted once. The rearrangement uses TRBV7-9 and TRBJ1-3; D ambiguous. Trimming took off 4 bases at V and 0 bases at J, with 10 bases between the two ends. The germline gives CDR1 SEHNR, CDR2 FQNEAQ (reference sequence). There are 15 residues in the CDR3. The CDR3 DNA follows: TGTGCCAGCAGCTCCCCCGGCAGCTCTGGAAACACCATATATTTT. Protein: CASSSPGSSGNTIYF.

The chain is built from TRBV28 and TRBJ1-2; D is undetermined. This CDR3 contains 12 residues. The V end was cut by 7 bases, the J end by 6 bases, with 12 bases between. Germline V gene lookup returns CDR1 MDHEN and CDR2 SYDVKM. The CDR3 bases are TGTGCCAGCAAAGGCGGGTTGCATGGCTACACCTTC. Residues: CASKGGLHGYTF.

The chain combines TRBV3-1 (or the pseudogene TRBV3-2) with TRBJ2-7; no clear D gene. V shed 4 bases and J shed 2 bases, with 12 bases lying between them. The CDR3 length is 14 residues. Germline V gene sequence: CDR1 LGHDT, CDR2 YNNKEL (reference sequence). CDR3 region: CASSPRTVAYEQYF. DNA of the CDR3: TGTGCCAGCAGCCCCCGGACGGTAGCCTACGAGCAGTACTTC.

The chain uses TRBV10-3 and TRBJ1-1; TRBD1 is a possible D gene (6 bases). Trimming cost V 7 bases and J 8 bases, with 14 bases left between them. CDR1 is ENHRY and CDR2 is SYGVKD in the germline V gene. The CDR3 is made up of 12 amino acids. CDR3 in amino acids: CAITTGSGEAFF. CDR3 DNA sequence: TGTGCCATCACCACAGGGTCGGGGGAAGCTTTCTTT.

This clone occurred a few times. The chain has TRBV18 and TRBJ1-5; 7 nucleotides match TRBD1. V lost 3 bases to trimming and J lost 7 bases; unmatched junction nucleotides: 9. The CDR3 is made up of 15 amino acids. The germline V gene has CDR1 KGHSH and CDR2 LQKENI. The CDR3 DNA is TGTGCCAGCTCACCTACCGGACAGGCTTTCCAGCCCCAGCATTTT. Amino acids: CASSPTGQAFQPQHF.

The chain couples TRBV7-2 to TRBJ1-5; perhaps TRBD1 as D (6 bases). The CDR3 extends over 16 amino acids. V was pared by 5 bases and J by 0 bases, with 14 bases between. Germline V gene data show CDR1 as SGHTA and CDR2 as FQGNSA. CDR3 DNA: TGTGCCAGCAGCAATGGACAGCTTTATAGCAATCAGCCCCAGCATTTT. This codes for CASSNGQLYSNQPQHF.

The chain carries TRBV14 and TRBJ2-1; 12 positions agree with TRBD1. Unmatched junction bases numbered 13, after V lost 5 bases and J lost 8 bases. Germline V lookup: CDR1 SGHDN, CDR2 FVKESK. This CDR3 is 17 amino acids long. The DNA for the CDR3 is TGTGCCAGCAGCACCCGGGACAGGGGGCGTATTATCGATGAGCAGTTCTTC. Translation gives CASSTRDRGRIIDEQFF.

The rearrangement links TRBV7-9 to TRBJ1-1; D unresolved. Germline CDR1 SEHNR, CDR2 FQNEAQ (reference sequence). V lost 3 bases and J lost 2, with 4 bases in between. This CDR3 has 12 amino acids. This chain's CDR3 is CASSFGNTEAFF. The DNA for the CDR3 is TGTGCCAGCAGCTTTGGAAACACTGAAGCTTTCTTT.

The V call is TRBV5-8, the J call TRBJ2-7; D is possibly TRBD1 (6 bases). This CDR3 has 12 residues. Germline V gene lookup returns CDR1 SGHTS and CDR2 YDEGEE. V was cut by 6 bases and J by 4 bases, with 11 bases left in between. CDR3 in DNA: TGTGCCAGCACAGGGACACAGTACGAGCAGTACTTC. Amino acids: CASTGTQYEQYF.

In its sample, this clone was seen once. The V and J genes are TRBV19 and TRBJ2-3; 8 positions agree with TRBD1. V was pared by 3 bases and J by 4 bases, with 3 bases of the junction left unmatched. CDR1 LNHDA and CDR2 SQIVND come from the germline V gene (reference sequence). CDR3 length: 14 residues. The CDR3 DNA follows: TGTGCCAGTAGTATGAGCAGGGGGCCAGATACGCAGTATTTT. It is translated as CASSMSRGPDTQYF.